This TCR beta chain stems from a study of liver allograft versus peripheral blood T cells. Across the study: Repertoires of T cell receptors in transplanted livers were compared with recipients' peripheral blood repertoires.

This clonotype is categorized as medium-sized. Antigen: not known. V lost 0 bases and J lost 8, with 10 bases in between. Germline values: CDR1 MNHNS, CDR2 SASEGT. This CDR3 contains 13 residues. The study's findings and limits: In liver allografts, T cell receptor repertoires reportedly differed from the repertoires found in peripheral blood.

TCRdb reprocessed the reads via MiXCR and lists one record per CDR3 protein. Of 900 or so distinct CDR3 sequences in the sample, about a sixth are singletons; the top ten hold around 13%. The sequence was collected from a human patient who had a liver transplant. Some T cells may trace back to the graft donor. The rearrangement uses TRBV6-1 and TRBJ1-2; D is unresolved. The CDR3 loop is CASSEAGDGGYTF. The CDR3 DNA sequence: TGTGCCAGCAGTGAAGCAGGTGATGGCGGCTACACCTTC.